This T cell receptor (beta chain) was found in a study of blood T cell repertoires in COVID-19. Across the study: Whether acute or convalescent, the COVID-19 samples came from the United States, Italy and Spain. Sources were T cells, B-cell-depleted T cells, or PBMCs; the material itself was cDNA or gDNA.

Authors' processing steps: By means of reference gene primer amplification, nucleated cell counts were estimated. Only in-frame clones appear in the TCRdb table, and some are missing; sequencing was by immunoSEQ multiplex PCR. That table supplies the V and J calls and clone size; D and trimming were determined from the DNA. The data hold 250,000 to 350,000 clones, with roughly 91% observed a single time. Remarks on this clone: Other nucleotide sequences from this sample produce the same CDR3.

The germline CDR1 and CDR2 sequences are MDHEN and SYDVKM. With 2 bases clipped from V and 4 bases from J, the junction kept 2 bases outside the gene matches. There are 14 residues in the CDR3. Source material: peripheral blood. This rearrangement joins TRBV28 to TRBJ1-3; 7 nucleotides line up with TRBD1. The sequence derives from a man aged 25 to 40 with acute or convalescent COVID-19. CDR3 DNA sequence: TGTGCCAGCAGTTTAGACAGGGACGGAAACACCATATATTTT. Translation: CASSLDRDGNTIYF.